This T cell receptor (beta chain) was obtained from a study of T cells in Graves' hyperthyroidism and ophthalmopathy. On the study more broadly: Peripheral blood was obtained at initial diagnosis, preceding any treatment. Study-wide findings and caveats: A model of 13 V-J pairs discriminated ophthalmopathy from stable hyperthyroidism.

Using RNA transcripts as the source, TCR beta CDR3 regions were amplified. Initially, a first-round RT-PCR of the TCR CDR3 employed the HTBI primer set. TCRdb called the multiplex PCR reads again in MiXCR, with one record for every CDR3 protein. The sample contains 490,000 or so distinct CDR3 sequences, about 20% of which appear only once. Uncontrolled infection, other autoimmune disease, pregnancy or lactation led to exclusion. V lost 3 bases and J 0 bases, leaving 11 bases between the germline ends. This CDR3 contains 16 residues. In the case of this clonotype: Its antigen is unknown.

V usage is TRBV12-3 or TRBV12-4 and J usage is TRBJ2-2; perhaps TRBD2 as D (5 bases). The sample consisted of blood. This TCR derives from a woman aged 70-85 years with Graves' ophthalmopathy. CDR3 sequence reads: CASSFSGGANTGELFF. CDR3 DNA sequence: TGTGCCAGCAGTTTCTCAGGAGGCGCGAACACCGGGGAGCTGTTTTTT.